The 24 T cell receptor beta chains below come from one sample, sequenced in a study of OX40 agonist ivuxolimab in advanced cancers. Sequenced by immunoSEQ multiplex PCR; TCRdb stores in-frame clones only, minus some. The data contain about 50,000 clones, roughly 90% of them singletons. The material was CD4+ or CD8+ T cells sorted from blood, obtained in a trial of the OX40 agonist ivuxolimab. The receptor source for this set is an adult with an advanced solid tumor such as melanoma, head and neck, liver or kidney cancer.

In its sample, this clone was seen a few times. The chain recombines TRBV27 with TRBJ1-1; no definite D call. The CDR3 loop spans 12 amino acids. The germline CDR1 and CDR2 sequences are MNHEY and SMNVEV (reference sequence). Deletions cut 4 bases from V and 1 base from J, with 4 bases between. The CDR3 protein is CASSSGNTEAFF. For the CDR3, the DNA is TGTGCCAGCAGTTCAGGGAACACTGAAGCTTTCTTT.

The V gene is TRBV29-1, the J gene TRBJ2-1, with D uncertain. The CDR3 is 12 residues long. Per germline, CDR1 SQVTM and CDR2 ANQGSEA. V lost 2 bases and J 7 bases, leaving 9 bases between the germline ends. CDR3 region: CSVEHSANEQFF. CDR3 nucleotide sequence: TGCAGCGTTGAACACAGCGCTAATGAGCAGTTCTTC.

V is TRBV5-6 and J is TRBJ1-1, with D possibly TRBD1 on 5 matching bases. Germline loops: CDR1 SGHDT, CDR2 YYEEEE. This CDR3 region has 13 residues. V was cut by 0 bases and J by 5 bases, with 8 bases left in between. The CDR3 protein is CASSLGWGTEAFF. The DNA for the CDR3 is TGTGCCAGCAGCTTGGGGTGGGGGACTGAAGCTTTCTTT.

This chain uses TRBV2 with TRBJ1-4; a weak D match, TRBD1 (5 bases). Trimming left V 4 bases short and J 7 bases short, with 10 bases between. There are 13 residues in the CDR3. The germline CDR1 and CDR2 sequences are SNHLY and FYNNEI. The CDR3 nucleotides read TGTGCCAGCAGTGGGCCAGGGAGTGAAAAACTGTTTTTT. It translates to CASSGPGSEKLFF.

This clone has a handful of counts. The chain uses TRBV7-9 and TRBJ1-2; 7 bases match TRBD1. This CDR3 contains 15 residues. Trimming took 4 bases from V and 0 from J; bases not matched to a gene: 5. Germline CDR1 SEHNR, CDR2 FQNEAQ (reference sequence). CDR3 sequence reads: CASSSRQGTNYGYTF. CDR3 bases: TGTGCCAGCAGCTCCCGACAGGGAACTAACTATGGCTACACCTTC.

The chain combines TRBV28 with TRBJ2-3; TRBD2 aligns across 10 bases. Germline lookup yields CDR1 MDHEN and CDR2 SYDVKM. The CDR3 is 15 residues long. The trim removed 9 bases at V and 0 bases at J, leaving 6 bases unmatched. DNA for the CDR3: TGTGCCAGTGAGGGACTAGCGATTAGCACAGATACGCAGTATTTT. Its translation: CASEGLAISTDTQYF.

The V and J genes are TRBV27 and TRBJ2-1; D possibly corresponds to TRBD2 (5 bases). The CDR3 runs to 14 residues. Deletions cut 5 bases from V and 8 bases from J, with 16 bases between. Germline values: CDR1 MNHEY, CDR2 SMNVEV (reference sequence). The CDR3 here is CASSPILGGHEQFF. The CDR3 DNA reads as TGTGCCAGCAGTCCCATTCTTGGCGGGCATGAGCAGTTCTTC.

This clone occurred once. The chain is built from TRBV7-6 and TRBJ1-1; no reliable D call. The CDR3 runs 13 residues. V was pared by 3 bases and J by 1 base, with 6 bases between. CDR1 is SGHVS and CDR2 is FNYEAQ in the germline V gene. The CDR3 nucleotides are TGTGCCAGCAGCTTTTCCACGAACACTGAAGCTTTCTTT. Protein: CASSFSTNTEAFF.

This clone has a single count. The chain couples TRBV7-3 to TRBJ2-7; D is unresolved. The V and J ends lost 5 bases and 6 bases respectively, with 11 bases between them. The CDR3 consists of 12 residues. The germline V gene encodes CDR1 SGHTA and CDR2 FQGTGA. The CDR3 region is CASSMTPGEQYF. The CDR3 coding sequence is TGTGCCAGCAGCATGACGCCGGGCGAGCAGTACTTC. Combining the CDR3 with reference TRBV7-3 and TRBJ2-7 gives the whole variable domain GAGVSQTPSNKVTEKGKYVELRCDPISGHTALYWYRQSLGQGPEFLIYFQGTGAADDSGLPNDRFFAVRPEGSVSTLKIQRTERGDSAVYLCASSMTPGEQYFGPGTRLTVT.

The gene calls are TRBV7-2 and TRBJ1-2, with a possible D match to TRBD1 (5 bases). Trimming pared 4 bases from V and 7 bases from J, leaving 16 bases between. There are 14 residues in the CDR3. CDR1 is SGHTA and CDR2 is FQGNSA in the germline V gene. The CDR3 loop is CASSYPRGMGGYTF. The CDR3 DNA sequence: TGTGCCAGCAGCTACCCCCGGGGGATGGGTGGCTACACCTTC.

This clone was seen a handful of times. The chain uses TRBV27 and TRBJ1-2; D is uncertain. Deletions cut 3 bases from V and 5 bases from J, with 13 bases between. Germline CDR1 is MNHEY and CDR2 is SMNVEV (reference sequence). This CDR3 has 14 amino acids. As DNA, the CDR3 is TGTGCCAGCAGTTTGGAGAGTAGTGGGTATGGCTACACCTTC. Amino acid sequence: CASSLESSGYGYTF.

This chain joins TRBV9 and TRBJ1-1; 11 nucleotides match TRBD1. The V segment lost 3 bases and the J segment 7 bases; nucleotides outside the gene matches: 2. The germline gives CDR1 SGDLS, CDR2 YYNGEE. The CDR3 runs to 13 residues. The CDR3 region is CASSGGQGVEAFF. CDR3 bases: TGTGCCAGCAGCGGGGGACAGGGGGTTGAAGCTTTCTTT.

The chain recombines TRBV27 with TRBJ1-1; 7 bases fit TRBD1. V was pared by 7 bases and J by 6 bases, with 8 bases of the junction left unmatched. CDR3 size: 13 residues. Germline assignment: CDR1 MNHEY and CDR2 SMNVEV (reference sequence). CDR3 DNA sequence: TGTGCCAGCAAGGTGACAGGGCGCCCTGAAGCTTTCTTT. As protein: CASKVTGRPEAFF.

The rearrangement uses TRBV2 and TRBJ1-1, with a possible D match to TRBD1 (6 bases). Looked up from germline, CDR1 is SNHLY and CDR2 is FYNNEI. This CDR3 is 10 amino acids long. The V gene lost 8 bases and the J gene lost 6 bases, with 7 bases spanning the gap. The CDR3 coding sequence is TGTGCCAGCGGACAGCCTGAAGCTTTCTTT. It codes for CASGQPEAFF. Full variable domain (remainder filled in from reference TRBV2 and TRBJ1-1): EPEVTQTPSHQVTQMGQEVILRCVPISNHLYFYWYRQILGQKVEFLVSFYNNEISEKSEIFDDQFSVERPDGSNFTLKIRSTKLEDSAMYFCASGQPEAFFGQGTRLTVV.

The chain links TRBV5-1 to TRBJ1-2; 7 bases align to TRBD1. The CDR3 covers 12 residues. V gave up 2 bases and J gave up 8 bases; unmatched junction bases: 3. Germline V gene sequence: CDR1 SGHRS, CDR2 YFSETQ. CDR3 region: CASSFTGEGYTF. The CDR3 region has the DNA TGCGCCAGCAGCTTTACAGGGGAGGGCTACACCTTC.

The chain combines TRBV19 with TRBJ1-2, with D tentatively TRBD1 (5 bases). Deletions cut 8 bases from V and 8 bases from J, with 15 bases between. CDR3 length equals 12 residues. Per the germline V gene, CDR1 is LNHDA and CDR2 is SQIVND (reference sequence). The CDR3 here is CASSAGTGGYTF. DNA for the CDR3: TGTGCCAGTTCCGCAGGGACGGGCGGCTACACCTTC.

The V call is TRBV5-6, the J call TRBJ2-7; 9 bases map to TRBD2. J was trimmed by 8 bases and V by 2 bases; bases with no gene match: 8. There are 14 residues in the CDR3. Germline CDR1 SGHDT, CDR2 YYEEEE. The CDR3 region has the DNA TGTGCCAGCAGCTTTAGCGGGAGTCTTGAAAAGCAGTACTTC. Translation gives CASSFSGSLEKQYF.

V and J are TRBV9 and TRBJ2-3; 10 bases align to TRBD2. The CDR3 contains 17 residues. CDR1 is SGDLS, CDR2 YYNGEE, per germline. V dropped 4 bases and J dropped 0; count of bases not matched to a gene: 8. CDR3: CASSLLAGGSSTDTQYF. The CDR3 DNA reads TGTGCCAGCAGCCTATTAGCGGGGGGCTCTAGCACAGATACGCAGTATTTT.

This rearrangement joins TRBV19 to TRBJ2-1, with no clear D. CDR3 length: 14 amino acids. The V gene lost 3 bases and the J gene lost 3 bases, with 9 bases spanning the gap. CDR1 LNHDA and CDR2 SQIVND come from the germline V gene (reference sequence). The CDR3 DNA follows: TGTGCCAGTAGTATGACGACGGACTACAATGAGCAGTTCTTC. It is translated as CASSMTTDYNEQFF.

Here the CDR3 reads CASAALGEEETQYF. Here the CDR3 DNA reads TGTGCTAGTGCCGCCTTGGGAGAAGAGGAGACCCAGTACTTC. The chain employs TRBV12-5 and TRBJ2-5; D is perhaps TRBD2 (5 bases). The V end was cut by 7 bases, the J end by 5 bases, with 17 bases between. The CDR3 runs 14 residues. CDR1 is LGHNT and CDR2 is FRNRAP in the germline V gene. The whole variable domain, filled in from reference TRBV12-5 and TRBJ2-5, reads DARVTQTPRHKVTEMGQEVTMRCQPILGHNTVFWYRQTMMQGLELLAYFRNRAPLDDSGMPKDRFSAEMPDATLATLKIQPSEPRDSAVYFCASAALGEEETQYFGPGTRLLVL.

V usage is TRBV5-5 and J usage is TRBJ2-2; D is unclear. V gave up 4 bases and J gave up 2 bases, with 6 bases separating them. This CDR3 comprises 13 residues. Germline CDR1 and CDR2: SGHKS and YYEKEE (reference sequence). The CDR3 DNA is TGTGCCAGCAGCACTTTTAACACCGGGGAGCTGTTTTTT. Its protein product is CASSTFNTGELFF.

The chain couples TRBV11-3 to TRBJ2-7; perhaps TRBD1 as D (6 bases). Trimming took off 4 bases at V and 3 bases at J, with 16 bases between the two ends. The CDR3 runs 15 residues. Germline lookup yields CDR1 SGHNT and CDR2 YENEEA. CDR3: CASSSGRDTDYEQYF. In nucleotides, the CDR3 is TGTGCCAGCAGCTCAGGCCGGGACACAGACTACGAGCAGTACTTC.

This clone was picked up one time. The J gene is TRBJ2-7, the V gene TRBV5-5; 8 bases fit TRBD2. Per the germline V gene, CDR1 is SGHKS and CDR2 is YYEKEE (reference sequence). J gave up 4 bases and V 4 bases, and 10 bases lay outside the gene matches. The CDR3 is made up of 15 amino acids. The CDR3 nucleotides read TGTGCCAGCAGCCGGCCCAGCGGGGGCTCGTACGAGCAGTACTTC. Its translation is CASSRPSGGSYEQYF.

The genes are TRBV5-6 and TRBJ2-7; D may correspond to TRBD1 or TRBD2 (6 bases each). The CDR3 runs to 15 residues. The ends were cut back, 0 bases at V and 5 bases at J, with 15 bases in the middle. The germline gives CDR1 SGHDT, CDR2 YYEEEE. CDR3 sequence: CASSLAGALSHEQYV. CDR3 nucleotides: TGTGCCAGCAGCTTGGCGGGGGCGCTATCCCACGAGCAGTACGTC.